This T cell receptor beta chain was captured in a study of blood T cell repertoires in COVID-19. TCRdb's copy holds only in-frame clones and misses some; the assay was immunoSEQ multiplex PCR. The data contain 99,000 or so clones, around 83% of them singletons. Germline V lookup: CDR1 ENHRY, CDR2 SYGVKD. V dropped 8 bases and J dropped 1 base, with 11 bases sitting between them. CDR3 length: 14 amino acids. The clonotype comes from a woman aged 80 or older with acute or convalescent COVID-19. The sequencing sample was made of peripheral blood. The chain recombines TRBV10-3 with TRBJ2-2; tentative D call: TRBD2 (6 bases). The CDR3: CAICPAGNTGELFF. The CDR3, as DNA: TGTGCCATCTGCCCAGCGGGGAACACCGGGGAGCTGTTTTTT.